This T cell receptor beta chain was sequenced for a study of OX40 agonist ivuxolimab in advanced cancers. Study-wide background: Ivuxolimab is an agonistic anti-OX40 (CD134) antibody, and patients were treated with it. Dose-escalation cases comprised hepatocellular carcinoma, melanoma, renal cell or head and neck cancer.

On this clone itself: No antigen is known for it.

The CDR3 is 15 residues long. Germline V gives CDR1 MDHEN, CDR2 SYDVKM. Trimming cost V 6 bases and J 0 bases; bases outside gene matches: 7. TCRdb's table, derived via immunoSEQ multiplex PCR, lists solely in-frame clones and lacks some. Of more than 60,000 clones listed, 75% to 90% are singletons. Study outcomes and limitations: Low levels of normalized T-cell clonal expansion also appeared in some nonresponders. At doses 0.1 to 3.0 mg/kg, CD4+ and CD8+ clones expanded.

The rearrangement joins TRBV28 to TRBJ2-7, with 8 bases aligning to TRBD1. The starting material was CD4+ or CD8+ T cells sorted from blood, obtained in a trial of the OX40 agonist ivuxolimab. This TCR was sampled from an adult with an advanced solid tumor such as melanoma, head and neck, liver or kidney cancer. CDR3 bases: TGTGCCAGCAGCGCCAGGGGGCACCCCTCCTACGAGCAGTACTTC. This gives the protein CASSARGHPSYEQYF. The entire variable domain, with the rest obtained from reference TRBV28 and TRBJ2-7, is as follows: DVKVTQSSRYLVKRTGEKVFLECVQDMDHENMFWYRQDPGLGLRLIYFSYDVKMKEKGDIPEGYSVSREKKERFSLILESASTNQTSMYLCASSARGHPSYEQYFGPGTRLTVT.